This TCR beta chain appears in the sequencing data of a study of cytomegalovirus exposure and HLA in healthy donors. The study, taken as a whole, reports: Using a false discovery rate of 0.05, a later analysis showed that 16,951 TCR beta sequences were associated with HLA alleles. Most CMV-associated TCR beta chains were later found to appear HLA-restricted. For most TCR beta V segments, an earlier analysis put the productive rate at about 87% or about 30% of the time.

This PCR relied on a set of 60 Vbeta primers and 13 Jbeta primers. Per the original data handling: Later reanalysis found about 80 million unique TCR beta chains, around 11 million of them shared. The method was immunoSEQ multiplex PCR; TCRdb's version includes in-frame clones alone and lacks a portion of them. The V and J calls and the clone size are those of that table, but D and trimming were determined from the DNA. This table has 150,000 to 190,000 clones, about 68% appearing once. The CDR3 is 18 amino acids. V was clipped by 0 bases and J by 4 bases; unmatched bases: 9. Germline lookup yields CDR1 SNHLY and CDR2 FYNNEI. Notes on this clone: The antigen is undetermined.

Sequences were obtained from PBMCs. The chain joins TRBV2 to TRBJ2-3, with TRBD2 matching over 11 bases. The clonotype comes from a man aged 18 to 30 in good health and CMV-seronegative. In nucleotides, the CDR3 is TGTGCCAGCAGTGAAGCCTCACCGGGACTAGCGGCGCCAGATACGCAGTATTTT. Its protein product is CASSEASPGLAAPDTQYF.